This T cell receptor (beta chain) was observed in a study of Ad26.COV2.S vaccination and SARS-CoV-2 variants. Study-wide background: Intramuscular Ad26.COV2.S at 5x10^10 or 1x10^11 viral particles.

Findings of the study overall: Whether participants received vaccine or placebo, their non-spike TCR breadth was similar. Using TCR breadth and depth analyses may have led to underestimated total T cell responses. The breadth of spike-specific CD8+ and CD4+ T cell responses after vaccination was reportedly substantial.

In the case of this clone: The antigen remains undetermined.

Sequenced by immunoSEQ multiplex PCR; TCRdb stores in-frame clones only, minus some. Of about 410,000 clones in the sample, about nine tenths were seen once. The treatment was: around 19 received Ad26.COV2.S at low or high dose, single or two shots; about five received placebo; per-sample allocation not given. Each sample was drawn 63 days after the first injection (of vaccine or placebo). J was trimmed by 4 bases and V by 4 bases; bases with no gene match: 7. Germline loops: CDR1 LGHNA, CDR2 YSLEER. The CDR3 length is 15 residues. This clonotype was sampled from a person aged 18-65 years who received the Ad26.COV2.S COVID-19 vaccine or a placebo. V and J are TRBV4-3 and TRBJ2-5; 9 nucleotides align to TRBD1. The starting material was peripheral blood, obtained in a trial of Ad26.COV2.S vaccine versus placebo. The CDR3 loop is CASSPSTGGPETQYF. CDR3 nucleotides: TGCGCCAGCAGCCCGTCTACAGGGGGCCCAGAGACCCAGTACTTC.